Listed below are T cell receptor beta chains from one sample, sequenced in a study of tumor-infiltrating lymphocytes in oesophageal squamous cell carcinoma. One entry per CDR3 protein results from TCRdb running MiXCR on the PCR reads. This sample yields over 15,000 distinct CDR3 sequences, of which roughly 53% are seen a single time; less than 25% belongs to the top ten. The specimen sequenced was esophageal tumor tissue. These receptors came from a male donor with esophageal squamous cell carcinoma. The CDR3 runs from the conserved cysteine through the conserved F or W.

j_gene	v_gene	CDR3aa
TRBJ2-3	TRBV4-1	CASSQDRAVPGNTQYF
TRBJ2-6	TRBV6-1	CASSEGQGATAGANVLTF
TRBJ1-2	TRBV6-1	CASRRGTGGGLGYGYTF
TRBJ2-7	TRBV7-2	CASSTRLAGAYEQYF
TRBJ1-1	TRBV6-5	CASSYIGDEAFF
TRBJ2-1	TRBV6-1	CASSTAADVTEQFF
TRBJ2-3	TRBV7-8	CASSFLAGVFDTQYF
TRBJ2-4	TRBV6-1	CASTAKNIQYF
TRBJ2-1	TRBV6-6	CASSYGSGLAGAGEQFF
TRBJ2-1	TRBV7-6	CASSLVYSGGSNEQFF
TRBJ2-7	TRBV6-1	CAVGTIQYF
-	TRBV7-9	CASSFDGLWAGEPYNEQFF
TRBJ2-1	TRBV7-3	CASSAPGRDNEQFF
TRBJ2-1	TRBV7-6	CATSAREGSYNEQFF
TRBJ2-5	TRBV7-2	CASSPFRREVEQYF
TRBJ2-7	TRBV27	CASSFGGNGNEQYF
TRBJ2-6	TRBV7-2	CASSLGTRSSGANVLTF
TRBJ2-4	TRBV28	CASRPLRVAKNIQYF
TRBJ2-1	TRBV7-3	CASSLLAFSYNEQFF
-	TRBV7-6	CASSLVLATYNEQFF
TRBJ1-2	TRBV19	CGTGIRYGYTF
TRBJ1-6	TRBV19	CASRPPQINSPLHF
TRBJ1-4	TRBV28	CASRDSPNEKLFF
TRBJ2-7	TRBV28	CASRVNYEQYF
TRBJ2-5	TRBV20-1	CSARDRLAGSQETQYF
TRBJ2-1	TRBV7-9	CVTRRASGRGGNEQFF
TRBJ1-5	TRBV7-6	CASSFQGANQPQHF
TRBJ2-5	TRBV11-2	CASSSGTTKETQYF
TRBJ2-1	TRBV6-4	CASSKTSYNEQFF
TRBJ2-1	TRBV6-1	CASSEAGGLGYNEQFF
-	TRBV7-2	CASSLAQYNEQFF
TRBJ1-2	TRBV28	CASSSRARSGGGYTF
TRBJ1-1	TRBV6-1	CASTNQWGSKEAFF
TRBJ2-7	TRBV12-3/TRBV12-4	CASSSDSEDEQYF
TRBJ2-6	TRBV7-7	CASSLEGMKDTRPWANVLTF
-	TRBV11-2	CASSPGGEGLGDTQYF
TRBJ2-1	TRBV7-3	CASSFRGGSYNEQFF
TRBJ1-1	TRBV20-1	CSARGEGATEAFF
TRBJ1-1	TRBV28	CASSAFATEAFF
TRBJ2-7	TRBV7-8	CASSLSRRGGYEQYF
TRBJ2-4	TRBV28	CASRRQELAKNIQYF
TRBJ2-1	TRBV12-3/TRBV12-4	CASRGRPGTSGISYNEQFF
TRBJ2-5	TRBV7-2	CASSQRQAQYF
TRBJ2-5	TRBV7-9	CASSLDRSVAAEQYF
TRBJ1-5	TRBV6-1	CASSEAGNNQPQHF
TRBJ2-5	TRBV7-2	CASSVHGGSQYF
-	TRBV7-6	CASSFAREQFF
TRBJ2-3	TRBV10-3	CAIDTGQSDTQYF
-	TRBV12-3/TRBV12-4	CASSRDRERTEAFF
TRBJ2-2	TRBV24-1	CATRQANTGELFF
-	TRBV11-3	CASSLGIQETQYF
TRBJ2-7	TRBV7-8	CASSSLPLAILEEQYF
TRBJ2-5	TRBV5-1	CASELQGRKEETQYF
-	TRBV7-2	CASSPANEQFF
-	TRBV5-6	CASSLRGRVHEQYF
TRBJ2-1	TRBV7-2	CASSLDASFTYNEQFF
TRBJ1-2	TRBV20-1	CSARVPGPTRNYGYTF
TRBJ2-6	TRBV7-2	CASSFLPRTASGANVLTF
TRBJ2-7	TRBV9	CASSVQGQTYNEQYF